The 26 T cell receptor beta chains given below trace back to one sample, sequenced in a study of T cells expressing NK-cell markers. From its re-call of the 5' RACE reads, TCRdb lists each CDR3 protein once, without DNA. Listed are a few hundred thousand distinct CDR3 sequences; roughly 5.2% falls within the top ten. The sample consisted of blood T cells: a sorted CD56 or NKG2C T cell subset, CD4+ or CD8+ T cells, or bulk PBMC T cells (not recorded which). The receptors derive from a man aged 18 to 70 in good health.

The chain has TRBV12-3 or TRBV12-4 and TRBJ2-1; no DNA is available, so the TRBD2 call from TCRdb remains unchecked. The CDR3 loop spans 13 amino acids. CDR3 loop: CASTRGTNNEQFF.

V gene TRBV6-1 combines with J gene TRBJ2-2; there is no DNA to check the TCRdb D call of TRBD1. The CDR3 is 15 amino acids. The V gene's germline CDR1 is MNHNS and CDR2 SASEGT. The CDR3 loop reads CAILRETGVSGELFF.

This chain connects TRBV6-1 to TRBJ2-7; TCRdb gives TRBD1 as the D gene, but with no DNA this cannot be confirmed. CDR1 MNHNS and CDR2 SASEGT come from the germline V gene. This CDR3 spans 16 amino acids. CDR3 loop: CASSEARVLGSDEQYF.

The chain is built from TRBV12-5 and TRBJ1-1. Germline V gene data show CDR1 as LGHNT and CDR2 as FRNRAP. The CDR3 is 15 residues long. This chain's CDR3 is CASSPTLRVDTEAFF.

The chain uses TRBV5-6 and TRBJ2-1; TCRdb's D call, TRBD2, is unchecked because there is no DNA. The CDR3 has 16 amino acids. CDR1 is SGHDT, CDR2 YYEEEE, per germline. The CDR3 protein is CASSAFWRTDLDEQFF.

V gene TRBV10-2 combines with J gene TRBJ2-7. The germline CDR1 and CDR2 sequences are WSHSY and SAAADI. The CDR3 is made up of 11 amino acids. The CDR3 sequence: CASSVQYEQYF.

The V call is TRBV19, the J call TRBJ1-1. Germline V gene data show CDR1 as LNHDA and CDR2 as SQIVND (reference sequence). The CDR3 runs to 14 residues. CDR3 region: CASRTIGMNTEAFF. Full variable domain (remainder filled in from reference TRBV19 and TRBJ1-1): DGGITQSPKYLFRKEGQNVTLSCEQNLNHDAMYWYRQDPGQGLRLIYYSQIVNDFQKGDIAEGYSVSREKKESFPLTVTSAQKNPTAFYLCASRTIGMNTEAFFGQGTRLTVV.

The chain links TRBV29-1 to TRBJ1-2. This CDR3 has 12 amino acids. In germline, CDR1 is SQVTM, CDR2 ANQGSEA. The CDR3 protein is CSVEDPGGGYTF.

The chain joins TRBV2 to TRBJ2-2. The CDR3 extends over 15 amino acids. CDR1 is SNHLY, CDR2 FYNNEI, per germline. CDR3 protein: CASRMTLTNTGELFF.

The CDR3 loop is CASTNDRVSYNEQFF. This chain links TRBV28 with TRBJ2-1; TCRdb reports TRBD1, a call that lacks DNA to check it against. Germline V gene data show CDR1 as MDHEN and CDR2 as SYDVKM. This CDR3 contains 15 residues.

The chain has TRBV7-2 and TRBJ2-1; TCRdb names TRBD1, which stays unverified in the absence of DNA. Germline assignment: CDR1 SGHTA and CDR2 FQGNSA. CDR3 length: 14 amino acids. CDR3 residues: CASSLGGRGNEQFF.

The chain combines TRBV20-1 with TRBJ2-7; TCRdb proposes TRBD2, but this gene call is untestable without DNA. Germline assignment: CDR1 DFQATT and CDR2 SNEGSKA (reference sequence). The length of the CDR3 is 15 residues. The chain's CDR3 is CSATSPSGGLYGQYF.

The chain couples TRBV6-1 to TRBJ2-1; the D gene TCRdb calls, TRBD1, cannot be checked with no DNA. There are 15 residues in the CDR3. Germline V lookup: CDR1 MNHNS, CDR2 SASEGT. CDR3 loop: CASSEPPSAVNEQFF.

The chain couples TRBV7-9 to TRBJ2-2; the D gene TCRdb calls, TRBD1, cannot be checked with no DNA. The CDR3 consists of 15 residues. Germline V lookup: CDR1 SEHNR, CDR2 FQNEAQ (reference sequence). CDR3 in amino acids: CASSSRQGWTGELFF. Using reference TRBV7-9 and TRBJ2-2 for the parts outside the CDR3, the full variable domain is DTGVSQNPRHKITKRGQNVTFRCDPISEHNRLYWYRQTLGQGPEFLTYFQNEAQLEKSRLLSDRFSAERPKGSFSTLEIQRTEQGDSAMYLCASSSRQGWTGELFFGEGSRLTVL.

The gene calls are TRBV11-2 and TRBJ2-3; TCRdb indicates TRBD2, and absent DNA this call remains unverified. The CDR3 length is 14 residues. Per the germline V gene, CDR1 is SGHAT and CDR2 is FQNNGV. Here the CDR3 reads CASSLVPPRDTQYF. The full variable domain, its missing parts supplied by reference TRBV11-2 and TRBJ2-3, is EAGVAQSPRYKIIEKRQSVAFWCNPISGHATLYWYQQILGQGPKLLIQFQNNGVVDDSQLPKDRFSAERLKGVDSTLKIQPAKLEDSAVYLCASSLVPPRDTQYFGPGTRLTVL.

The V and J genes are TRBV20-1 and TRBJ2-7; TCRdb reports TRBD2, a call that lacks DNA to check it against. This CDR3 has 17 amino acids. The germline CDR1 and CDR2 sequences are DFQATT and SNEGSKA (reference sequence). CDR3: CSAQLAVQRPSPYEQYF.

The rearrangement joins TRBV12-5 to TRBJ1-2; TCRdb calls TRBD1, which cannot be checked without DNA. Germline V gene data show CDR1 as LGHNT and CDR2 as FRNRAP. This CDR3 contains 17 residues. CDR3: CASGLIPFRDNLYGYTF.

The chain uses TRBV6-1 and TRBJ1-4; TCRdb designates TRBD1, a call that cannot be tested without DNA. Germline assignment: CDR1 MNHNS and CDR2 SASEGT. CDR3 length: 13 residues. The CDR3 sequence: CASSEVTGEKLFF.

This sequence joins TRBV20-1 and TRBJ1-2; TCRdb names TRBD1, which stays unverified in the absence of DNA. This CDR3 comprises 14 residues. CDR1 is DFQATT and CDR2 is SNEGSKA in the germline V gene (reference sequence). CDR3 residues: CSARDWEKGVGYTF.

This chain links TRBV6-4 with TRBJ2-5; there is no DNA to check the TCRdb D call of TRBD2. CDR1 and CDR2 from the germline V gene are MRHNA and SNTAGT. This CDR3 is built from 21 residues. The CDR3 region is CASTWTLAGDGTGEFQETQYF.

The genes are TRBV28 and TRBJ1-4; the D call of TRBD1 rests on TCRdb alone, since no DNA is present to check it. Germline V gene data show CDR1 as MDHEN and CDR2 as SYDVKM. The CDR3 runs to 15 residues. CDR3 amino acids: CASSLPGQNNEKLFF.

V usage is TRBV6-1 and J usage is TRBJ2-3; the TRBD1 assignment by TCRdb is unverifiable without DNA. CDR1 is MNHNS and CDR2 is SASEGT in the germline V gene. The CDR3 is 17 amino acids. CDR3 region: CASTFFQGGGSTDTQYF.

This chain uses TRBV29-1 with TRBJ1-1; absent DNA, TCRdb's TRBD1 call cannot be checked. The CDR3 contains 13 residues. The germline CDR1 and CDR2 sequences are SQVTM and ANQGSEA. This CDR3 is CSVSGTGVVEAFF.

CDR3 protein: CASSGRWVSSGANVLTF. The genes are TRBV7-8 and TRBJ2-6. The germline gives CDR1 SGHVS, CDR2 FQNEAQ. The CDR3 has 17 amino acids.

The V call is TRBV4-2, the J call TRBJ2-3; as DNA is missing, the TRBD1 call by TCRdb cannot be tested. CDR1 LGHNA and CDR2 YNFKEQ come from the germline V gene. The CDR3 contains 18 residues. CDR3 region: CASSPALGGGSNTDTQYF.

V is TRBV4-2 and J is TRBJ2-7. Germline CDR1 is LGHNA and CDR2 is YNFKEQ. The CDR3 covers 13 residues. The CDR3 region is CASSQGRMVEQYF.